The 3 T cell receptor beta chains listed next were all sequenced from one sample in a study of blood T cell repertoires in COVID-19. Repertoires were generated with immunoSEQ multiplex PCR, while TCRdb's copy carries only in-frame clones and drops some. This repertoire shows some 96,000 clones, approximately 89% found once; its top ten account for 2% to 2.5%. The material sequenced was peripheral blood. All receptors derive from a man between 50 and 59 years old with active COVID-19.

The chain joins TRBV5-1 to TRBJ1-2, with no clear D. V lost 4 bases, J lost 3 bases, and 22 bases lay in between. CDR1 and CDR2 from the germline V gene are SGHRS and YFSETQ. There are 17 residues in the CDR3. The CDR3: CASSQGQTSVPHYGYTF. The CDR3 DNA follows: TGCGCCAGCAGCCAAGGTCAGACATCCGTTCCCCACTATGGCTACACCTTC.

The genes are TRBV7-9 and TRBJ1-4; 11 nucleotides align to TRBD1. Germline assignment: CDR1 SEHNR and CDR2 FQNEAQ (reference sequence). The CDR3 sequence is 16 residues long. With V trimmed by 5 bases and J by 3 bases, 5 bases remained unmatched. The CDR3 is CASSHRTGGPNEKLFF. The CDR3 DNA follows: TGTGCCAGCAGCCACAGGACAGGGGGCCCTAATGAAAAACTGTTTTTT.

This rearrangement joins TRBV5-1 to TRBJ2-3; TRBD2 aligns across 13 bases. V lost 2 bases and J lost 7; bases outside the gene matches: 4. This CDR3 spans 15 amino acids. In germline, CDR1 is SGHRS, CDR2 YFSETQ. CDR3 DNA: TGCGCCAGCAGCTTTACTAGCGGGGGGGCTAATACGCAGTATTTT. Its protein product is CASSFTSGGANTQYF. The full variable domain, its missing parts supplied by reference TRBV5-1 and TRBJ2-3, is KAGVTQTPRYLIKTRGQQVTLSCSPISGHRSVSWYQQTPGQGLQFLFEYFSETQRNKGNFPGRFSGRQFSNSRSEMNVSTLELGDSALYLCASSFTSGGANTQYFGPGTRLTVL.